Shown below are 7 T cell receptor beta chains from a single sample sequenced in a study of control samples from healthy donors and cancer patients. Using immunoSEQ multiplex PCR, the repertoire was profiled, and TCRdb retains in-frame clones only, with some absent. This sample yields over 150,000 clones, of which 90% to 95% are seen a single time; roughly 1.5% belongs to the top ten. Material: blood. Receptors originate from a man aged 30 to 39 in good health.

The CDR3 sequence is CSVAGQGGEQYF. The DNA for the CDR3 is TGCAGCGTTGCAGGACAGGGGGGCGAGCAGTACTTC. V usage is TRBV29-1 and J usage is TRBJ2-7, with 10 bases identical to TRBD1. Germline lookup yields CDR1 SQVTM and CDR2 ANQGSEA. After removal of 4 bases from V and 6 bases from J, the junction contained 3 bases not matched to a gene. The CDR3 has 12 residues.

The sample holds one count of this clone. V gene TRBV4-2 combines with J gene TRBJ1-1; D gene ambiguous. V was clipped by 0 bases and J by 6 bases, with 17 bases between them. The CDR3 contains 16 residues. Germline-derived CDR1 and CDR2 are LGHNA and YNFKEQ. The CDR3 protein is CASSQDRSQLFSEAFF. The CDR3 DNA reads TGTGCCAGCAGCCAAGATCGAAGCCAGCTCTTTTCTGAAGCTTTCTTT.

The chain joins TRBV2 to TRBJ1-5; D is ambiguous. CDR3 length: 13 amino acids. The germline CDR1 and CDR2 sequences are SNHLY and FYNNEI. CDR3 sequence reads: CASKRDPNQPQHF. The CDR3 coding sequence is TGTGCTTCTAAGAGGGATCCCAATCAGCCCCAGCATTTT.

The rearrangement uses TRBV14 and TRBJ1-4, with 12 bases that match TRBD1. V dropped 4 bases and J dropped 8; count of bases not matched to a gene: 8. CDR3 length: 16 amino acids. Germline CDR1 is SGHDN and CDR2 is FVKESK. CDR3 sequence: CASSLFAGTGGEKLFF. CDR3 sequence (DNA): TGTGCCAGCAGCCTGTTTGCCGGGACAGGGGGCGAAAAACTGTTTTTT.

The chain has TRBV6-1 and TRBJ2-7; TRBD2 matches 16 bases. The CDR3 covers 17 residues. V was pared by 2 bases and J by 3 bases, with 4 bases of the junction left unmatched. Germline V gene sequence: CDR1 MNHNS, CDR2 SASEGT. In DNA, the CDR3 is TGTGCCAGCAGTGAATGGGGACTAGCGGGAGGGCGCTACGAGCAGTACTTC. This translates into CASSEWGLAGGRYEQYF.

The V call is TRBV24-1, the J call TRBJ1-2, with D hard to call. CDR1 and CDR2 (germline): KGHDR, SFDVKD. The length of the CDR3 is 14 residues. V shed 1 base and J shed 5 bases, with 10 bases lying between them. CDR3 nucleotide sequence: TGTGCCACCAGTGATTTTAACTCCTTTTATGGCTACACCTTC. It codes for CATSDFNSFYGYTF.

The J gene is TRBJ2-2, the V gene TRBV24-1; D tentatively reads TRBD1 or TRBD2 (6 bases each). The V end was cut by 4 bases, the J end by 8 bases, with 13 bases between. The CDR3 is 14 residues long. Germline CDR1 reads KGHDR; CDR2 reads SFDVKD. The CDR3 nucleotides are TGTGCCACCAGTGACAGGGGAGGTTCAGGGGAGCTGTTTTTT. Residues: CATSDRGGSGELFF.